The rows below give T cell receptor beta chains drawn from one sample of a study of blood T cell repertoires in COVID-19. Sequenced by immunoSEQ multiplex PCR; TCRdb stores in-frame clones only, minus some. Of some 200,000 clones in the sample, approximately 84% were seen once. Sample: peripheral blood. These receptor sequences come from a woman in her fifties or sixties with active or convalescent COVID-19. The CDR3 runs from the conserved cysteine through the conserved F or W. Each record gives: D gene, J gene, clone size, V gene, CDR3 DNA, CDR3 protein. The D gene is left open where the match is weak. A row's size may be missing; if present it is once, few, many or a size class.

d_call: TRBD2; j_call: TRBJ2-1; clone_size: -; v_call: TRBV4-1; cdr3_nt: TGCGCCAGCAGCCAAGGCCTCGGGACTAGCGGCTACAATGAGCAGTTCTTC; cdr3_aa: CASSQGLGTSGYNEQFF
d_call: -; j_call: TRBJ2-2; clone_size: -; v_call: TRBV7-9; cdr3_nt: TGTGCCAGCAGCTTAGGGCTGGACAGACCCGGGGAGCTGTTTTTT; cdr3_aa: CASSLGLDRPGELFF
d_call: -; j_call: TRBJ2-5; clone_size: -; v_call: TRBV28; cdr3_nt: TGTGCCAGCAGTTTCGTTCTAGAGACCCAGTACTTC; cdr3_aa: CASSFVLETQYF
d_call: -; j_call: TRBJ2-3; clone_size: -; v_call: TRBV6-1; cdr3_nt: TGTGCCAGCAGTGAAGCCCCGGCGGAGGGAGGCGATACGCAGTATTTT; cdr3_aa: CASSEAPAEGGDTQYF
d_call: -; j_call: TRBJ2-1; clone_size: -; v_call: TRBV3-1/TRBV3-2; cdr3_nt: TGTGCCAGCACCCGCGAGAATGAGCAGTTCTTC; cdr3_aa: CASTRENEQFF
d_call: -; j_call: TRBJ2-7; clone_size: -; v_call: TRBV24-1; cdr3_nt: TGTGCCACCACAGCCGACAGGCCCTACGAGCAGTACTTC; cdr3_aa: CATTADRPYEQYF
d_call: -; j_call: TRBJ1-2; clone_size: few; v_call: TRBV5-8; cdr3_nt: TGTGCCAGCAGCCTTACAGAACTTCTTGGAGGCTACACCTTC; cdr3_aa: CASSLTELLGGYTF
d_call: TRBD2; j_call: TRBJ2-7; clone_size: -; v_call: TRBV12-3/TRBV12-4; cdr3_nt: TGTGCCAGCAGTCCGGGACTAGCATTCGAGCAGTACTTC; cdr3_aa: CASSPGLAFEQYF
d_call: TRBD1; j_call: TRBJ2-1; clone_size: -; v_call: TRBV3-1/TRBV3-2; cdr3_nt: TGTGCCAGCAGCCAAAGGGACAGGGTCGGGGATGAGCAGTTCTTC; cdr3_aa: CASSQRDRVGDEQFF
d_call: TRBD1; j_call: TRBJ1-1; clone_size: -; v_call: TRBV2; cdr3_nt: TGTGCCAGCAGTGAAAAGGACAGGCCGAACACTGAAGCTTTCTTT; cdr3_aa: CASSEKDRPNTEAFF
d_call: -; j_call: TRBJ2-4; clone_size: -; v_call: TRBV24-1; cdr3_nt: TGTGCCACCAGTGATTTCTCCAGGTTAGTGAGCAAAAACATTCAGTACTTC; cdr3_aa: CATSDFSRLVSKNIQYF
d_call: -; j_call: TRBJ1-4; clone_size: -; v_call: TRBV7-2; cdr3_nt: TGTGCCAGCAGCCCGGGGGGAAGAACTAATGAAAAACTGTTTTTT; cdr3_aa: CASSPGGRTNEKLFF
d_call: TRBD1; j_call: TRBJ1-1; clone_size: -; v_call: TRBV11-1; cdr3_nt: TGTGCCAGCAGCCACCGGGACAGAAACACTGAAGCTTTCTTT; cdr3_aa: CASSHRDRNTEAFF
d_call: -; j_call: TRBJ2-2; clone_size: medium-sized; v_call: TRBV6-5; cdr3_nt: TGTGCCAGCAGTTACTCCGGGATGGGGAACACCGGGGAGCTGTTTTTT; cdr3_aa: CASSYSGMGNTGELFF
d_call: -; j_call: TRBJ1-1; clone_size: -; v_call: TRBV28; cdr3_nt: TGTGCCAGCAGTTTTGCGGGGAAAGCTTTCTTT; cdr3_aa: CASSFAGKAFF
d_call: TRBD1; j_call: TRBJ1-4; clone_size: -; v_call: TRBV5-6; cdr3_nt: TGTGCCAGCAGCTCCGCCGGGACAGGGAGAGAAAAACTGTTTTTT; cdr3_aa: CASSSAGTGREKLFF
d_call: TRBD1; j_call: TRBJ1-6; clone_size: -; v_call: TRBV19; cdr3_nt: TGTGCCAGTAGTATCCAGGGGGATAATTCACCCCTCCACTTT; cdr3_aa: CASSIQGDNSPLHF
d_call: -; j_call: TRBJ2-3; clone_size: once; v_call: TRBV19; cdr3_nt: TGTGCCAGTAGTATAGGGCCCCCGGGACTGAGCACAGATACGCAGTATTTT; cdr3_aa: CASSIGPPGLSTDTQYF
d_call: -; j_call: TRBJ2-3; clone_size: -; v_call: TRBV3-1/TRBV3-2; cdr3_nt: TGTGCCAGCAGCCCCGGGACAAAAAGCTCAGATACGCAGTATTTT; cdr3_aa: CASSPGTKSSDTQYF
d_call: TRBD1; j_call: TRBJ1-5; clone_size: once; v_call: TRBV6-2/TRBV6-3; cdr3_nt: TGTGCCAGCAGCAGTGGACAGGTTAGCAATCAGCCCCAGCATTTT; cdr3_aa: CASSSGQVSNQPQHF
d_call: TRBD2; j_call: TRBJ2-1; clone_size: -; v_call: TRBV7-6; cdr3_nt: TGTGCCAGCACCAATCGCGGCGGGAGCTCCTACAATGAGCAGTTCTTC; cdr3_aa: CASTNRGGSSYNEQFF
d_call: -; j_call: TRBJ2-3; clone_size: many; v_call: TRBV10-1; cdr3_nt: TGCGCCAGCAGTGGACAGGTCACAGATACGCAGTATTTT; cdr3_aa: CASSGQVTDTQYF
d_call: -; j_call: TRBJ1-6; clone_size: -; v_call: TRBV6-4; cdr3_nt: TGTGCCAGCAGTGAATCGGGTGCTTACCATTCACCCCTCCACTTT; cdr3_aa: CASSESGAYHSPLHF
d_call: TRBD2; j_call: TRBJ2-2; clone_size: -; v_call: TRBV9; cdr3_nt: TGTGCCAGCAGCGCCTCCCAGAAGAGCGGGGGGCCGATGGGGACCGGGGAGCTGTTTTTT; cdr3_aa: CASSASQKSGGPMGTGELFF
d_call: -; j_call: TRBJ1-4; clone_size: -; v_call: TRBV3-1/TRBV3-2; cdr3_nt: TGTGCCAGCAGCCTCAGAGGGGGGGATGAAAAACTGTTTTTT; cdr3_aa: CASSLRGGDEKLFF
d_call: -; j_call: TRBJ1-4; clone_size: -; v_call: TRBV12-3/TRBV12-4; cdr3_nt: TGTGCCAGCAGGCGGGGGGCTAATGAAAAACTGTTTTTT; cdr3_aa: CASRRGANEKLFF
d_call: TRBD2; j_call: TRBJ2-3; clone_size: -; v_call: TRBV18; cdr3_nt: TGTGCCAGCTCACCACCGGGGAGGGCTGGCACAGATACGCAGTATTTT; cdr3_aa: CASSPPGRAGTDTQYF
d_call: TRBD2; j_call: TRBJ2-1; clone_size: -; v_call: TRBV6-5; cdr3_nt: TGTGCCAGCGGGGGGACTACGAGGTCGAATGAGCAGTTCTTC; cdr3_aa: CASGGTTRSNEQFF
d_call: -; j_call: TRBJ2-1; clone_size: once; v_call: TRBV2; cdr3_nt: TGTGCCAGCAGTGAAGCCAGCTCCTACAATGAGCAGTTCTTC; cdr3_aa: CASSEASSYNEQFF
d_call: TRBD1; j_call: TRBJ1-6; clone_size: -; v_call: TRBV30; cdr3_nt: TGTGCCTGGAGAACCCGGGACAGGAGAAATTCACCCCTCCACTTT; cdr3_aa: CAWRTRDRRNSPLHF
d_call: -; j_call: TRBJ1-1; clone_size: few; v_call: TRBV12-3/TRBV12-4; cdr3_nt: TGTGCCAGCAGTAACAGGTGGGACACTGAAGCTTTCTTT; cdr3_aa: CASSNRWDTEAFF
d_call: TRBD1; j_call: TRBJ1-1; clone_size: -; v_call: TRBV7-2; cdr3_nt: TGTGCCAGCAGACCCCGACAGGGGGCGAACACTGAAGCTTTCTTT; cdr3_aa: CASRPRQGANTEAFF
d_call: TRBD1; j_call: TRBJ2-7; clone_size: once; v_call: TRBV28; cdr3_nt: TGTGCCAGCAGTTGGACAGGGGGCTCCTACGAGCAGTACTTC; cdr3_aa: CASSWTGGSYEQYF
d_call: -; j_call: TRBJ2-2; clone_size: -; v_call: TRBV29-1; cdr3_nt: TGCAGCGTTGGGGGTACGACAGGACGGAACACCGGGGAGCTGTTTTTT; cdr3_aa: CSVGGTTGRNTGELFF